This T cell receptor beta chain is drawn from a study of blood T cell repertoires in COVID-19. Study overall: Whether acute or convalescent, the COVID-19 samples came from the United States, Italy and Spain. From T cells, B-cell-depleted T cells, or PBMCs came the material, which was cDNA or gDNA.

The germline V gene encodes CDR1 MGHRA and CDR2 YSYEKL. This CDR3 has 18 residues. V was cut by 1 base and J by 0 bases, with 18 bases left in between. As originally analysed: Amplifying reference gene primers gave estimates of nucleated cell counts. TCRdb's copy holds only in-frame clones and misses some; the assay was immunoSEQ multiplex PCR. From that table come the V and J calls and clone size; the DNA was used to work out D and trimming. Here the sample spans about 78,000 clones, less than 95% being singletons. This TCR was sampled from a woman aged 50 to 60 in a cohort sampled during active COVID-19. The sequencing sample was made of peripheral blood. The V gene is TRBV4-1, the J gene TRBJ1-2; D perhaps matches TRBD1 (5 bases). The CDR3 bases are TGCGCCAGCAGCCAAGGAATGCAGGCAGGGTTTACTAACTATGGCTACACCTTC. This gives the protein CASSQGMQAGFTNYGYTF.